This T cell receptor (beta chain) was identified in a study of shared clonotypes between healthy human individuals. General observations from the study: Among the subsets, naive ones generally showed larger estimated richness than memory ones.

The CDR3 has 14 residues. V gave up 3 bases and J gave up 5 bases; unmatched junction bases: 3. CDR1 is KGHSH, CDR2 LQKENI, per germline. Worth noting for this clone: Its antigen is not known.

Sequencing was performed with immunoSEQ multiplex PCR; in TCRdb, only in-frame clones are kept and a portion is missing. The sample yields over a million clones, around 82% seen once. V is TRBV18 and J is TRBJ2-7; 11 positions match TRBD2. This receptor was identified in a man aged 18 to 35 in good health. Some clones in this sample may be carry-over from other donors' samples. Sequenced material: memory CD4+ T cells from PBMCs. Subset in this sample: CD45RA-negative fraction. The CDR3 coding sequence is TGTGCCAGCTCACCTATACTAGCGGGAGACGAGCAGTACTTC. This sequence encodes CASSPILAGDEQYF.